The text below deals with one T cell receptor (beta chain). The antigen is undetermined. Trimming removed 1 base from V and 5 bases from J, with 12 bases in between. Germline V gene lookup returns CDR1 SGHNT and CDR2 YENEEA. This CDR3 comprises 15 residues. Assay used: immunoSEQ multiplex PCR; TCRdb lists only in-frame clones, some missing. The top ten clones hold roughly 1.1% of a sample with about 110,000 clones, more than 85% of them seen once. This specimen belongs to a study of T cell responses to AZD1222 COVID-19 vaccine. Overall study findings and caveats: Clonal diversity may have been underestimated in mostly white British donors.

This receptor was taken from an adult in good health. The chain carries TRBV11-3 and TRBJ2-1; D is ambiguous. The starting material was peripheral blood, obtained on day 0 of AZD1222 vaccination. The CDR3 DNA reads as TGTGCCAGCAGCTTAGCCCAATCCGAGAACAATGAGCAGTTCTTC. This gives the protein CASSLAQSENNEQFF.